This T cell receptor (beta chain) came from a study of blood T cell repertoires in COVID-19. Produced via immunoSEQ multiplex PCR; TCRdb's table is partial and in-frame only. The table records roughly 250,000 clones, around 85% of them present only once. The germline V and J ends were trimmed by 2 bases and 2 bases, with 12 bases remaining between them. Germline loops: CDR1 LNHDA, CDR2 SQIVND (reference sequence). The CDR3 is 15 amino acids. This sequence joins TRBV19 and TRBJ1-2, with unresolved D. This clonotype originated in a middle-aged woman with acute COVID-19. The specimen sequenced was PBMCs or T cells enriched from blood (not recorded which). The CDR3 DNA is TGTGCCAGTAGTATACCCGCGGCGGTGAACTATGGCTACACCTTC. Amino acid sequence: CASSIPAAVNYGYTF. Full variable domain (outside the CDR3, taken from reference TRBV19 and TRBJ1-2): DGGITQSPKYLFRKEGQNVTLSCEQNLNHDAMYWYRQDPGQGLRLIYYSQIVNDFQKGDIAEGYSVSREKKESFPLTVTSAQKNPTAFYLCASSIPAAVNYGYTFGSGTRLTVV.